This entry concerns a single T cell receptor (beta chain). The sample comes from a study of blood T cell repertoires in COVID-19. Germline trimming cut 4 bases from V and 7 bases from J; bases unmatched to any gene: 10. The CDR3 is 16 amino acids. Per germline, CDR1 MNHEY and CDR2 SVGAGI. Sequencing was performed with immunoSEQ multiplex PCR; in TCRdb, only in-frame clones are kept and a portion is missing. The sample yields some 190,000 clones, over 75% seen once. The chain recombines TRBV6-5 with TRBJ2-1, with 10 bases aligning to TRBD1. Sequenced material: peripheral blood. This sequence originates from a human donor with active or convalescent COVID-19. The donor label of this sample is uncertain. This chain's CDR3 is CASSSQPGQGKNEQFF. For the CDR3, the DNA is TGTGCCAGCAGTTCCCAACCGGGACAGGGGAAAAATGAGCAGTTCTTC.